This T cell receptor (beta chain) was sequenced in a study of T-cell memory formation after mild COVID-19. 5'RACE, which relied on constant-segment primers, yielded TCR alpha and TCR beta cDNA libraries carrying sample barcodes and UMIs. One entry per CDR3 protein results from TCRdb running MiXCR on the 5' RACE reads. The profile shows roughly 350,000 distinct CDR3 sequences, roughly 13% of them singletons. The sample was PBMCs or a T cell subset sorted from them (not recorded which). The clonotype was recovered from a man between 18 and 29 years old who had mild COVID-19 (a few samples of this study predate the infection). Cell type and time point are not known.

This CDR3 reads CSAEDRGENIQYF. CDR3 in DNA: TGCAGCGCTGAGGACAGGGGGGAAAACATTCAGTACTTC. The chain couples TRBV29-1 to TRBJ2-4, with TRBD1 identical over 10 bases. V was pared by 7 bases and J by 5 bases, with 5 bases of the junction left unmatched. Germline assignment: CDR1 SQVTM and CDR2 ANQGSEA. There are 13 residues in the CDR3.